These 9 T cell receptor beta chains were sequenced from one sample in a study of blood T cell repertoires in COVID-19. Only in-frame clones appear in the TCRdb table, and some are missing; sequencing was by immunoSEQ multiplex PCR. The repertoire holds 150,000 to 200,000 clones, with 84% as singletons. The sample was peripheral blood. These receptor sequences come from an elderly woman with COVID-19, enrolled during active disease.

The chain is built from TRBV18 and TRBJ1-5; D unclear. Per the germline V gene, CDR1 is KGHSH and CDR2 is LQKENI. The CDR3 consists of 16 residues. The V end was cut by 3 bases, the J end by 0 bases, with 12 bases between. CDR3 sequence (DNA): TGTGCCAGCTCACCGCTACGGGGATCTAGCAATCAGCCCCAGCATTTT. This sequence encodes CASSPLRGSSNQPQHF.

The V call is TRBV27, the J call TRBJ1-2; D ambiguous. Trimming cost V 0 bases and J 2 bases, with 7 bases left between them. The CDR3 runs to 14 residues. The germline V gene has CDR1 MNHEY and CDR2 SMNVEV (reference sequence). In DNA form, the CDR3 reads TGTGCCAGCAGTTTATCGTGGCGGAACTATGGCTACACCTTC. Translating gives CASSLSWRNYGYTF.

This clone was counted a single time. The rearrangement uses TRBV6-4 and TRBJ2-3, with TRBD2 matching 8 bases. Germline CDR1 and CDR2: MRHNA and SNTAGT. V was clipped by 3 bases and J by 3 bases; unmatched bases: 5. The CDR3 contains 15 residues. The CDR3 sequence is CASSELAGSTDTQYF. In nucleotides, the CDR3 is TGTGCCAGCAGTGAATTAGCGGGGTCTACAGATACGCAGTATTTT.

The CDR3, as DNA: TGTGCCTGGAGTCACATGGTCCAGGGAGGTCTGTTTTTT. It codes for CAWSHMVQGGLFF. This rearrangement joins TRBV30 to TRBJ1-4; D is perhaps TRBD1 (5 bases). CDR3 length: 13 residues. With 2 bases removed from V and 14 bases from J, the gap between germline ends came to 18 bases. The germline CDR1 and CDR2 sequences are GTSNPN and SVGIG (reference sequence).

This clone was found a few times. This rearrangement joins TRBV3-1 (or the pseudogene TRBV3-2) to TRBJ2-2, with 10 bases aligning to TRBD1. The germline CDR1 and CDR2 sequences are LGHDT and YNNKEL (reference sequence). This CDR3 is built from 14 residues. The V segment lost 5 bases and the J segment 6 bases; nucleotides outside the gene matches: 3. In DNA, the CDR3 is TGTGCCAGCAGCAGGACAGGGGGGGCCGGGGAGCTGTTTTTT. This encodes CASSRTGGAGELFF.

The genes are TRBV6-6 and TRBJ1-2, with D possibly being TRBD1 (6 bases). The CDR3 runs 16 residues. In germline, CDR1 is MNHNY, CDR2 SVGAGI (reference sequence). Trimming took 5 bases from V and 2 from J, leaving 18 bases between them. The CDR3 sequence is CASSDFGGAWNYGYTF. The DNA for the CDR3 is TGTGCCAGCAGTGACTTTGGGGGCGCGTGGAACTATGGCTACACCTTC.

The chain has TRBV28 and TRBJ2-7; 7 bases agree with TRBD2. There are 15 residues in the CDR3. Germline V lookup: CDR1 MDHEN, CDR2 SYDVKM. The J segment lost 0 bases and the V segment lost 5 bases, leaving 7 bases of the junction unmatched. Written as DNA, the CDR3 is TGTGCCAGCAGTACCGTCGGGGGGAGCTCCTACGAGCAGTACTTC. Translated, it gives CASSTVGGSSYEQYF.

V gene TRBV24-1 combines with J gene TRBJ1-2; a possible D gene is TRBD1 (6 bases). Trimming took off 4 bases at V and 4 bases at J, with 15 bases between the two ends. The germline CDR1 and CDR2 sequences are KGHDR and SFDVKD. The CDR3 spans 15 residues. CDR3 bases: TGTGCCACCAGTGACAGGGGAGCCCTTCCCTATGGCTACACCTTC. Protein product: CATSDRGALPYGYTF.

CDR3 coding DNA: TGTGCCAGCTCAGGCATCACTGAAGCTTTCTTT. As protein: CASSGITEAFF. The chain combines TRBV18 with TRBJ1-1; no firm D call. The germline V gene has CDR1 KGHSH and CDR2 LQKENI. The V and J ends lost 5 bases and 4 bases respectively, with 5 bases between them. The CDR3 runs to 11 residues. Supplemented by reference TRBV18 and TRBJ1-1, the full variable domain reads NAGVMQNPRHLVRRRGQEARLRCSPMKGHSHVYWYRQLPEEGLKFMVYLQKENIIDESGMPKERFSAEFPKEGPSILRIQQVVRGDSAAYFCASSGITEAFFGQGTRLTVV.